This T cell receptor beta chain stems from a study of blood T cells in healthy people across ages. This clonotype was detected only a few times. Its target is unknown. For the second PCR, which ran for roughly 7 to 11 cycles, a sample-barcoded 5' primer and a J-beta primer mix were used. TCRdb passed the 5' RACE reads through MiXCR, listing each CDR3 protein once. Among roughly 1.4 million distinct CDR3 sequences listed, roughly 60% were seen once. The ends were cut back, 4 bases at V and 10 bases at J, with 29 bases in the middle. Germline V gene data show CDR1 as SGHTA and CDR2 as FQGNSA. The CDR3 loop spans 18 amino acids. Study-wide results and caveats: Any conclusive comparison of naive versus antigen-experienced cells was prevented by using unsorted PBMCs. The long-lived group displayed more naive CD4+ cells, plus higher diversity, than the aged donors did.

Material for sequencing was blood. This receptor was identified in a man aged 18 to 35 in good health. The genes are TRBV7-2 and TRBJ2-1; D might be TRBD2 (5 bases). DNA of the CDR3: TGTGCCAGCAGCTCCCGAGCTAGGGAGAGTTGGGCGAAACGGGAGCAGTTCTTC. It translates to CASSSRARESWAKREQFF.